A single sample gave rise to the 32 T cell receptor beta chains below, sequenced in a study of blood T cell repertoires in COVID-19. Some clones are missing from TCRdb's copy, which holds only in-frame ones; the method was immunoSEQ multiplex PCR. In the table there are about 300,000 clones, roughly 86% of which are singletons. The sample comprised peripheral blood. These receptors came from a woman aged 45-65 years with acute or convalescent COVID-19.

The gene calls are TRBV5-1 and TRBJ2-7; 10 bases are shared with TRBD1. Germline CDR1 SGHRS, CDR2 YFSETQ. This CDR3 is built from 16 residues. V trimming: 6 bases; J trimming: 2 bases; junction bases outside the gene matches: 11. The CDR3 DNA reads TGCGCCAGCACCCTCGGGTCCGGGACAGGGGCCTACGAGCAGTACTTC. As protein: CASTLGSGTGAYEQYF.

V usage is TRBV9 and J usage is TRBJ1-3, with D perhaps matching TRBD1 (6 bases). Trimming took off 4 bases at V and 1 base at J, with 12 bases between the two ends. The germline gives CDR1 SGDLS, CDR2 YYNGEE. The CDR3 has 15 amino acids. Here the CDR3 reads CASSPQTGSGNTIYF. In DNA form, the CDR3 reads TGTGCCAGCAGCCCACAGACAGGATCTGGAAACACCATATATTTT.

This chain links TRBV28 with TRBJ2-1; D is ambiguous. The germline CDR1 and CDR2 sequences are MDHEN and SYDVKM. The CDR3 runs to 13 residues. The germline V and J ends were trimmed by 6 bases and 0 bases, with 6 bases remaining between them. The CDR3 region is CASSPSSYNEQFF. Written as DNA, the CDR3 is TGTGCCAGCAGCCCTAGCTCCTACAATGAGCAGTTCTTC.

V is TRBV7-3 and J is TRBJ1-1; D unresolved. Trimming took off 3 bases at V and 4 bases at J, with 9 bases between the two ends. The CDR3 sequence is 13 residues long. Germline V gives CDR1 SGHTA, CDR2 FQGTGA. The CDR3 region is CASSFSPGTEAFF. In nucleotides, the CDR3 is TGTGCCAGCAGCTTTTCACCCGGCACTGAAGCTTTCTTT.

The V call is TRBV5-1, the J call TRBJ1-2; TRBD1 agrees at 7 bases. Germline V lookup: CDR1 SGHRS, CDR2 YFSETQ. This CDR3 has 14 amino acids. The V and J ends lost 4 bases and 4 bases, in that order; junction bases with no gene match: 7. The CDR3 reads CASSPDRIPYGYTF. The CDR3 region has the DNA TGCGCCAGCAGCCCGGACAGGATACCCTATGGCTACACCTTC.

V gene TRBV5-1 combines with J gene TRBJ2-5; 8 bases are a match to TRBD2. V shed 0 bases and J 0 bases; nucleotides not matched to a gene: 4. The V gene's germline CDR1 is SGHRS and CDR2 YFSETQ. This CDR3 spans 16 amino acids. The CDR3 DNA follows: TGCGCCAGCAGCTTGGGGGCGGGAGGAAACCAAGAGACCCAGTACTTC. Translating it yields CASSLGAGGNQETQYF.

V and J are TRBV27 and TRBJ2-5; 15 positions agree with TRBD2. Germline trimming cut 5 bases from V and 5 bases from J; bases unmatched to any gene: 3. The CDR3 length is 15 residues. Germline V lookup: CDR1 MNHEY, CDR2 SMNVEV (reference sequence). The CDR3 loop reads CASSPGLAGGETQYF. CDR3 in DNA: TGTGCCAGCAGTCCCGGACTAGCGGGAGGGGAGACCCAGTACTTC.

The rearrangement joins TRBV29-1 to TRBJ2-1, with TRBD2 matching over 12 bases. The germline gives CDR1 SQVTM, CDR2 ANQGSEA. The length of the CDR3 is 19 residues. With V trimmed by 0 bases and J by 0 bases, 9 bases remained unmatched. CDR3 bases: TGCAGCGTTGAAGATGGGCTAGCGGGAGGGTGGAGCTCCTACAATGAGCAGTTCTTC. Protein sequence: CSVEDGLAGGWSSYNEQFF.

This clone has only one observation. The rearrangement uses TRBV9 and TRBJ1-3; possible D gene TRBD1, 6 bases. Trimming took 0 bases from V and 4 from J, leaving 11 bases between them. This CDR3 comprises 15 residues. From germline, CDR1 is SGDLS and CDR2 YYNGEE. The CDR3 DNA reads as TGTGCCAGCAGCGTAGAGGCAGGGGCAGGAAACACCATATATTTT. This gives the protein CASSVEAGAGNTIYF.

The chain links TRBV24-1 to TRBJ2-7; 11 bases line up with TRBD1. The CDR3 is made up of 15 amino acids. Germline V gene sequence: CDR1 KGHDR, CDR2 SFDVKD. Trimming at V came to 2 bases and at J to 5 bases, leaving 4 bases not matched to a gene. CDR3 nucleotides: TGTGCCACCAGTGATTCCCGGACAGGGGGCAACGAGCAGTACTTC. Amino acids: CATSDSRTGGNEQYF.

This sequence joins TRBV15 and TRBJ2-3; D is possibly TRBD1 (6 bases). Trimming pared 5 bases from V and 0 bases from J, leaving 15 bases between. Germline-derived CDR1 and CDR2 are LNHNV and YYDKDF (reference sequence). The CDR3 runs 16 residues. CDR3 amino acids: CATSRTARASTDTQYF. DNA of the CDR3: TGTGCCACCAGCCGGACAGCCCGTGCTAGCACAGATACGCAGTATTTT.

The chain joins TRBV5-1 to TRBJ2-1, with a tentative D call TRBD2 (7 bases). Trimming shortened V by 5 bases and J by 7 bases, and 16 bases separated the two germline ends. The CDR3 is 14 amino acids. Germline V gene data show CDR1 as SGHRS and CDR2 as YFSETQ. Written as DNA, the CDR3 is TGCGCCAGCAGACGAGAACAGGGAGGGAATGAGCAGTTCTTC. Translating gives CASRREQGGNEQFF. The full variable domain, with the rest looked up from reference TRBV5-1 and TRBJ2-1, is KAGVTQTPRYLIKTRGQQVTLSCSPISGHRSVSWYQQTPGQGLQFLFEYFSETQRNKGNFPGRFSGRQFSNSRSEMNVSTLELGDSALYLCASRREQGGNEQFFGPGTRLTVL.

This rearrangement joins TRBV4-3 to TRBJ2-1, with D maybe TRBD2 (5 bases). Germline V gene sequence: CDR1 LGHNA, CDR2 YSLEER. The germline V and J ends were trimmed by 3 bases and 0 bases, with 9 bases remaining between them. The CDR3 sequence is 15 residues long. CDR3 sequence (DNA): TGCGCCAGCAGCCACCTAGCTAGCTCCTACAATGAGCAGTTCTTC. It encodes CASSHLASSYNEQFF.

In its sample, this clone was seen once. The chain uses TRBV11-2 and TRBJ1-1; 7 bases agree with TRBD1. The CDR3 totals 15 residues. CDR1 is SGHAT, CDR2 FQNNGV, per germline. J was trimmed by 5 bases and V by 5 bases; bases with no gene match: 11. CDR3 DNA sequence: TGTGCCAGCAGCCCAAGACAGGGCTACGGAACTGAAGCTTTCTTT. It is translated as CASSPRQGYGTEAFF.

The chain carries TRBV6-2 or TRBV6-3 and TRBJ2-1; a possible D gene is TRBD2 (5 bases). Deletions cut 2 bases from V and 9 bases from J, with 8 bases between. The CDR3 is made up of 12 amino acids. Germline CDR1 is MNHEY and CDR2 is SVGEGT. As DNA, the CDR3 is TGTGCCAGCAGTTACAATCGGGGTGAGCAGTTCTTC. This encodes CASSYNRGEQFF.

This clone came up once. The rearrangement joins TRBV5-1 to TRBJ2-1; a possible D gene is TRBD2 (5 bases). CDR3 length equals 14 residues. Trimming removed 0 bases from V and 6 bases from J, with 10 bases in between. Per germline, CDR1 SGHRS and CDR2 YFSETQ. The CDR3 sequence: CASSLAHSVNEQFF. In DNA, the CDR3 is TGCGCCAGCAGCTTGGCCCATAGCGTCAATGAGCAGTTCTTC.

The rearrangement uses TRBV11-2 and TRBJ2-7; 12 nucleotides align to TRBD2. V shed 2 bases, J shed 5 bases, and the junction held 10 bases outside the gene matches. The germline CDR1 and CDR2 sequences are SGHAT and FQNNGV. CDR3 length: 17 amino acids. The DNA of the CDR3 is TGTGCCAGCAGCTTATATGGACTAGCGGGATCTCCCAACGAGCAGTACTTC. Its protein is CASSLYGLAGSPNEQYF. The variable domain in full, completed from reference TRBV11-2 and TRBJ2-7, reads EAGVAQSPRYKIIEKRQSVAFWCNPISGHATLYWYQQILGQGPKLLIQFQNNGVVDDSQLPKDRFSAERLKGVDSTLKIQPAKLEDSAVYLCASSLYGLAGSPNEQYFGPGTRLTVT.

The V call is TRBV30, the J call TRBJ2-1; 8 bases fit TRBD2. The length of the CDR3 is 16 residues. Germline trimming cut 2 bases from V and 5 bases from J; bases unmatched to any gene: 11. Germline V CDR1 and CDR2: GTSNPN, SVGIG (reference sequence). CDR3 region: CAWSSIATSAHNEQFF. CDR3 in DNA: TGTGCCTGGAGTTCTATCGCGACTAGCGCCCACAATGAGCAGTTCTTC.

V and J are TRBV7-8 and TRBJ1-3, with 7 bases aligning to TRBD1. This CDR3 region has 15 residues. Trimming took 2 bases from V and 0 from J; bases not matched to a gene: 1. Per the germline V gene, CDR1 is SGHVS and CDR2 is FQNEAQ. CDR3 nucleotide sequence: TGTGCCAGCAGCTTACCAGGGGGCTCTGGAAACACCATATATTTT. Its protein is CASSLPGGSGNTIYF.

This sequence joins TRBV9 and TRBJ1-2; no reliable D call. Germline values: CDR1 SGDLS, CDR2 YYNGEE. The CDR3 sequence is 13 residues long. Trimming took off 0 bases at V and 2 bases at J, with 5 bases between the two ends. This CDR3 reads CASSVGQNYGYTF. The CDR3 DNA reads as TGTGCCAGCAGCGTAGGCCAGAACTATGGCTACACCTTC.

The rearrangement links TRBV11-2 to TRBJ1-5; no definite D call. The germline V gene has CDR1 SGHAT and CDR2 FQNNGV. V gave up 5 bases and J gave up 4 bases, with 15 bases separating them. The CDR3 spans 15 residues. Written as DNA, the CDR3 is TGTGCCAGCAGCCCCGAGGGAGGGCGGAATCAGCCCCAGCATTTT. Protein: CASSPEGGRNQPQHF.

This sequence joins TRBV5-4 and TRBJ2-7, with TRBD2 matching over 7 bases. The CDR3 consists of 13 residues. J gave up 7 bases and V 1 base, and 5 bases lay outside the gene matches. The germline gives CDR1 SGHNT, CDR2 YYREEE (reference sequence). The CDR3 protein is CASSLWTSQEQYF. Written as DNA, the CDR3 is TGTGCCAGCAGCTTGTGGACTAGTCAAGAGCAGTACTTC.

The chain links TRBV2 to TRBJ2-1; 8 bases are shared with TRBD1. Germline CDR1 reads SNHLY; CDR2 reads FYNNEI. With 7 bases clipped from V and 2 bases from J, the junction kept 10 bases outside the gene matches. This CDR3 spans 16 amino acids. This CDR3 reads CASIFNDRGPYNEQFF. CDR3 DNA sequence: TGTGCCAGCATTTTCAACGACAGGGGCCCCTACAATGAGCAGTTCTTC.

In this sample, this clone turned up many times. The genes are TRBV6-2 or TRBV6-3 and TRBJ2-7, with 8 nucleotides matching TRBD2. V gave up 2 bases and J gave up 2 bases; unmatched junction bases: 5. The CDR3 covers 15 residues. Per the germline V gene, CDR1 is MNHEY and CDR2 is SVGEGT. DNA of the CDR3: TGTGCCAGCAGTTACACAGCGGGAGCCGCCTACGAGCAGTACTTC. Translation gives CASSYTAGAAYEQYF.

The genes are TRBV15 and TRBJ1-2, with D perhaps TRBD1 (6 bases). Trimming removed 0 bases at V and 6 bases at J, with 17 bases between. The CDR3 extends over 16 amino acids. Germline loops: CDR1 LNHNV, CDR2 YYDKDF (reference sequence). CDR3 bases: TGTGCCACCAGCAGAGATCTATTAGCAGGGGAGAATGGCTACACCTTC. It is translated as CATSRDLLAGENGYTF.

This chain joins TRBV5-4 and TRBJ2-1; D is possibly TRBD1 (6 bases). The V gene lost 4 bases and the J gene lost 4 bases, with 12 bases spanning the gap. The germline V gene encodes CDR1 SGHNT and CDR2 YYREEE (reference sequence). The CDR3 is 14 residues long. In DNA form, the CDR3 reads TGTGCCAGCAGCAAAGAGACAGGATACAATGAGCAGTTCTTC. Amino acid sequence: CASSKETGYNEQFF. Using reference TRBV5-4 and TRBJ2-1 for the parts outside the CDR3, the full variable domain is ETGVTQSPTHLIKTRGQQVTLRCSSQSGHNTVSWYQQALGQGPQFIFQYYREEENGRGNFPPRFSGLQFPNYSSELNVNALELDDSALYLCASSKETGYNEQFFGPGTRLTVL.

In its sample, this clone was seen once. The V and J genes are TRBV5-8 and TRBJ2-7, with D perhaps matching TRBD2 (6 bases). In germline, CDR1 is SGHTS, CDR2 YDEGEE. The germline V and J ends were trimmed by 6 bases and 0 bases, with 16 bases remaining between them. The CDR3 has 15 amino acids. The CDR3 sequence is CASNPGDRHSYEQYF. CDR3 in DNA: TGTGCCAGCAACCCGGGGGACCGGCACTCCTACGAGCAGTACTTC.

The CDR3 spells CASSLGLLAVSQETQYF. CDR3 DNA sequence: TGCGCCAGCAGCTTGGGCCTCCTAGCGGTTAGCCAAGAGACCCAGTACTTC. The chain is built from TRBV5-1 and TRBJ2-5, with 7 bases aligning to TRBD2. CDR3 size: 17 residues. Trimming removed 0 bases from V and 1 base from J; junction bases left unmatched: 9. Looked up from germline, CDR1 is SGHRS and CDR2 is YFSETQ.

This clone was picked up one time. The J gene is TRBJ1-1, the V gene TRBV7-3, with 9 bases lining up with TRBD1. Germline assignment: CDR1 SGHTA and CDR2 FQGTGA. This CDR3 has 14 residues. Trimming cost V 5 bases and J 4 bases; bases outside gene matches: 5. The chain's CDR3 is CASSRGTGSTEAFF. In nucleotides, the CDR3 is TGTGCCAGCAGCCGCGGGACAGGGTCCACTGAAGCTTTCTTT.

The gene calls are TRBV5-1 and TRBJ2-2, with TRBD2 matching 7 bases. The length of the CDR3 is 15 residues. With V trimmed by 0 bases and J by 3 bases, 2 bases remained unmatched. Germline V lookup: CDR1 SGHRS, CDR2 YFSETQ. The CDR3 DNA sequence: TGCGCCAGCAGCTTGGGGCGGGAGTACACCGGGGAGCTGTTTTTT. Protein sequence: CASSLGREYTGELFF.

The chain couples TRBV2 to TRBJ2-5, with D perhaps TRBD2 (6 bases). The ends were cut back, 3 bases at V and 5 bases at J, with 10 bases in the middle. Germline lookup yields CDR1 SNHLY and CDR2 FYNNEI. This CDR3 has 13 residues. The CDR3 coding sequence is TGTGCCAGCAGTGATTGGGGGGTGGAGACCCAGTACTTC. Translation gives CASSDWGVETQYF.

This chain connects TRBV7-9 to TRBJ2-2; weak D call: TRBD1 (6 bases). V lost 3 bases and J lost 1, with 6 bases in between. In germline, CDR1 is SEHNR, CDR2 FQNEAQ (reference sequence). This CDR3 contains 14 residues. For the CDR3, the DNA is TGTGCCAGCAGCTTGACAGGGAACACCGGGGAGCTGTTTTTT. Amino acid sequence: CASSLTGNTGELFF.